These 20 T cell receptor beta chains share one sample of origin, sequenced in a study of T-cell reconstitution after alpha-beta-depleted transplantation in children. During its preparation, the TCRbeta library received unique molecular identifiers. TCRdb processed the PCR reads anew with MiXCR; each CDR3 protein has one entry. The sample comprises hundreds of thousands of distinct CDR3 sequences, roughly 14% of which are singletons, and approximately 0.8% rests with the top ten. Sequences were derived from PBMCs, sampled before TCRalphabeta/CD19-depleted stem cell transplant. These receptors came from a girl under 10 years old with congenital amegakaryocytic thrombocytopenia, due to receive a stem cell transplant.

The chain links TRBV4-1 to TRBJ2-7, with TRBD2 matching over 9 bases. This CDR3 region has 15 residues. CDR1 and CDR2 (germline): MGHRA, YSYEKL. V shed 0 bases and J 3 bases; nucleotides not matched to a gene: 3. The CDR3 region has the DNA TGCGCCAGCAGCCAAGATGCTAGCGGGATCTACGAGCAGTACTTC. Translation: CASSQDASGIYEQYF.

The gene calls are TRBV5-1 and TRBJ2-7; TRBD1 matches at 7 bases. The CDR3 length is 17 residues. Germline-derived CDR1 and CDR2 are SGHRS and YFSETQ. The ends lost 2 bases at V and 2 bases at J; junction bases unmatched: 13. CDR3 in amino acids: CASSLLPTGINAYEQYF. The DNA for the CDR3 is TGCGCCAGCAGCTTACTCCCGACAGGGATTAATGCCTACGAGCAGTACTTC.

This clonotype was found many times. The V call is TRBV5-6, the J call TRBJ2-4; D gene ambiguous. Deletions cut 0 bases from V and 0 bases from J, with 7 bases between. Germline V gene data show CDR1 as SGHDT and CDR2 as YYEEEE. The CDR3 is 15 amino acids. The CDR3 region has the DNA TGTGCCAGCAGCTTGGTAGCAGTAGCCAAAAACATTCAGTACTTC. It is translated as CASSLVAVAKNIQYF.

V is TRBV7-6 and J is TRBJ1-4; no reliable D call. The V and J ends lost 2 bases and 8 bases respectively, with 12 bases between them. CDR1 is SGHVS, CDR2 FNYEAQ, per germline. This CDR3 contains 14 residues. The CDR3 DNA reads as TGTGCCAGCAGCTTAAGCGTGGGTGGAGAAAAACTGTTTTTT. It translates to CASSLSVGGEKLFF.

This clonotype has a handful of counts. The CDR3 reads CASTQSGTGDYEQYF. DNA of the CDR3: TGTGCCAGCACTCAATCCGGGACAGGGGACTACGAGCAGTACTTC. The chain carries TRBV7-9 and TRBJ2-7, with 10 bases fitting TRBD1. Germline assignment: CDR1 SEHNR and CDR2 FQNEAQ (reference sequence). The length of the CDR3 is 15 residues. The V and J ends lost 7 bases and 3 bases, in that order; junction bases with no gene match: 9.

The V gene is TRBV6-2 or TRBV6-3, the J gene TRBJ2-1; maybe TRBD1 (6 bases). The germline V gene encodes CDR1 MNHEY and CDR2 SVGEGT. The ends were cut back, 8 bases at V and 3 bases at J, with 14 bases in the middle. The CDR3 is 14 residues long. The CDR3 region has the DNA TGTGCCAGCGGCCGGGACAATCACTACAATGAGCAGTTCTTC. This gives the protein CASGRDNHYNEQFF.

The rearrangement links TRBV20-1 to TRBJ2-7; no firm D call. The CDR3 consists of 17 residues. The V end lost 1 base, the J end lost 3 bases, and 22 bases lay between the germline ends. Germline V gives CDR1 DFQATT, CDR2 SNEGSKA (reference sequence). CDR3 coding DNA: TGCAGTGCTAGAGTTGGCGATCTACTTAACCCAGACTACGAGCAGTACTTC. Translation: CSARVGDLLNPDYEQYF.

The chain employs TRBV29-1 and TRBJ2-3; the D is unclear. CDR3 size: 10 residues. The V gene lost 5 bases and the J gene lost 5 bases, with 5 bases spanning the gap. The germline V gene has CDR1 SQVTM and CDR2 ANQGSEA. The chain's CDR3 is CSVRQDTQYF. The DNA for the CDR3 is TGCAGCGTTCGGCAAGATACGCAGTATTTT.

Many counts were recorded for this clonotype. V and J are TRBV5-5 and TRBJ2-1, with 8 positions matching TRBD2. Per germline, CDR1 SGHKS and CDR2 YYEKEE (reference sequence). The CDR3 contains 17 residues. V trimming: 0 bases; J trimming: 8 bases; junction bases outside the gene matches: 13. The CDR3, as DNA: TGTGCCAGCAGCTTGGCCACGAAAAGCGGGAGAAGTGATGAGCAGTTCTTC. Its translation is CASSLATKSGRSDEQFF.

This clonotype has a count of ten or more. This chain links TRBV20-1 with TRBJ2-1; 11 nucleotides match TRBD2. V shed 6 bases and J 10 bases; nucleotides not matched to a gene: 17. The germline gives CDR1 DFQATT, CDR2 SNEGSKA (reference sequence). The CDR3 contains 16 residues. CDR3 residues: CSAPGTFTSGRSEQFF. The CDR3 region has the DNA TGCAGTGCCCCAGGGACCTTCACTAGCGGGAGAAGCGAGCAGTTCTTC.

The chain joins TRBV15 to TRBJ2-1, with no clear D. Trimming pared 3 bases from V and 8 bases from J, leaving 17 bases between. This CDR3 is 15 amino acids long. Germline-derived CDR1 and CDR2 are LNHNV and YYDKDF (reference sequence). For the CDR3, the DNA is TGTGCCACCAGCAGGTCACCACTGGATTGGGATGAGCAGTTCTTC. This encodes CATSRSPLDWDEQFF.

The chain recombines TRBV20-1 with TRBJ2-1; D may be TRBD2 (5 bases). Looked up from germline, CDR1 is DFQATT and CDR2 is SNEGSKA (reference sequence). The CDR3 sequence is 13 residues long. The germline V and J ends were trimmed by 0 bases and 10 bases, with 13 bases remaining between them. The CDR3 region is CSARDQWVAEQFF. The CDR3 nucleotides are TGCAGTGCTAGAGATCAATGGGTAGCGGAGCAGTTCTTC.

This clonotype was seen a few times. The rearrangement uses TRBV5-5 and TRBJ2-1; 8 nucleotides match TRBD1. The germline gives CDR1 SGHKS, CDR2 YYEKEE (reference sequence). There are 15 residues in the CDR3. The V segment lost 2 bases and the J segment 3 bases; nucleotides outside the gene matches: 4. The CDR3 region has the DNA TGTGCCAGCAGCTTTTTACAGGGGGTCTACAATGAGCAGTTCTTC. Translated, it gives CASSFLQGVYNEQFF.

There are many counts of this clonotype. The chain uses TRBV6-2 or TRBV6-3 and TRBJ1-2, with D uncertain. The CDR3 is 15 residues long. Deletions cut 2 bases from V and 5 bases from J, with 15 bases between. The V gene's germline CDR1 is MNHEY and CDR2 SVGEGT. Here the CDR3 DNA reads TGTGCCAGCAGTTACGGGTCATACCATACTTATGGCTACACCTTC. Encoded protein: CASSYGSYHTYGYTF.

This clonotype has at least ten counts. V and J are TRBV12-3 or TRBV12-4 and TRBJ1-5; 8 bases are a match to TRBD1. This CDR3 spans 14 amino acids. The junction had 9 bases not matched to a gene; V was cut back by 8 bases and J by 6 bases. The CDR3 sequence is CASGGTGASQPQHF. DNA for the CDR3: TGTGCCAGCGGGGGGACAGGCGCAAGTCAGCCCCAGCATTTT.

This clonotype was seen repeatedly, ten times or more. The chain employs TRBV7-2 and TRBJ2-5; D unresolved. The CDR3 runs 12 residues. Trimming removed 5 bases from V and 4 bases from J, with 8 bases in between. Germline V CDR1 and CDR2: SGHTA, FQGNSA. CDR3 in amino acids: CASSTFRETQYF. CDR3 nucleotides: TGTGCCAGCAGCACCTTCCGAGAGACCCAGTACTTC.

This clonotype was recorded many times. The junction shows a germline mismatch at one end, possibly a read error. J is TRBJ2-1 and V is TRBV5-1; no clear D gene. CDR1 SGHRS and CDR2 YFSETQ come from the germline V gene. The CDR3 length is 12 residues. CDR3 loop: CASSLGVNEQFF. The CDR3 DNA is TGTGCCAGCAGCTTAGGAGTCAATGAGCAGTTCTTC.

This clonotype was recorded at least ten times. V usage is TRBV20-1 and J usage is TRBJ2-2; D gene ambiguous. V was trimmed by 5 bases and J by 8 bases, leaving 15 bases between them. This CDR3 is built from 13 residues. Germline values: CDR1 DFQATT, CDR2 SNEGSKA (reference sequence). The CDR3 DNA is TGCAGTGCTCCGGAGTTCCGAGCAGGGGAGCTGTTTTTT. Protein: CSAPEFRAGELFF.

This clonotype was picked up many times. This rearrangement joins TRBV9 to TRBJ2-3; 8 bases align to TRBD2. The CDR3 is 16 residues long. Germline CDR1 reads SGDLS; CDR2 reads YYNGEE. Germline trimming cut 4 bases from V and 1 base from J; bases unmatched to any gene: 8. The CDR3 region has the DNA TGTGCCAGCAGCTACCGACTAGCGTCTCGCACAGATACGCAGTATTTT. Amino acids: CASSYRLASRTDTQYF.

The sample holds a few counts of this clonotype. The chain recombines TRBV30 with TRBJ1-2, with TRBD1 as a possible D gene (6 bases). V gave up 4 bases and J gave up 2 bases, with 8 bases separating them. In germline, CDR1 is GTSNPN, CDR2 SVGIG (reference sequence). The CDR3 sequence is 12 residues long. The chain's CDR3 is CAWIGGNYGYTF. The CDR3 nucleotides are TGTGCCTGGATAGGGGGGAACTATGGCTACACCTTC.